This T cell receptor (beta chain) was obtained from a study of T cells in Graves' hyperthyroidism and ophthalmopathy. The investigators amplified TCR beta CDR3 regions from RNA transcripts. When the TCR CDR3 underwent first-round RT-PCR, the HTBI primer set was used. TCRdb re-derived calls from the multiplex PCR reads in MiXCR, one entry per CDR3 protein. The repertoire has about 350,000 distinct CDR3 sequences, 15% to 20% of them found once; the top ten carry around 16%. A NOSPECS grade of at least 4, a Clinical Activity Score of at least 3 and duration under 3 months were recorded in ophthalmopathy patients. Pregnant or lactating patients were excluded, as were those with uncontrolled infection or other autoimmune disease. PBMCs were sourced from less than 12 ml fresh peripheral blood. There are a few counts of this clonotype. There are 16 residues in the CDR3. Germline V gives CDR1 SGHVT, CDR2 SQSDAQ. The V and J ends lost 5 bases and 3 bases, in that order; junction bases with no gene match: 11.

Material: blood. The gene calls are TRBV7-4 and TRBJ2-3; TRBD2 matches at 7 bases. The receptor was derived from a woman aged 35 to 49 with Graves' ophthalmopathy. The CDR3 region is CASSPRTSPPTDTQYF. CDR3 nucleotides: TGTGCCAGCAGCCCACGGACTAGTCCTCCTACAGATACGCAGTATTTT.